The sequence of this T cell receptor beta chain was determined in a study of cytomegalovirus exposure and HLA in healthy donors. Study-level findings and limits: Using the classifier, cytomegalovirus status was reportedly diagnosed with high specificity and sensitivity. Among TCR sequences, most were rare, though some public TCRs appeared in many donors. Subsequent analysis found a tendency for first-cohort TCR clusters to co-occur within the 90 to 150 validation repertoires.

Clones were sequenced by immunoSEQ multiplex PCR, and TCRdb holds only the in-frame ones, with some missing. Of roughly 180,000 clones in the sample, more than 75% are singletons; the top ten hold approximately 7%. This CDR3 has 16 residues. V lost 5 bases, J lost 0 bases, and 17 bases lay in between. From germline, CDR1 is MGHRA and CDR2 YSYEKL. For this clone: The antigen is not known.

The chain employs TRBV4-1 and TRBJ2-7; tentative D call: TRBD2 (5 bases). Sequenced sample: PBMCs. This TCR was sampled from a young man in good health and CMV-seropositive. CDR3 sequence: CASSLLTNAISYEQYF. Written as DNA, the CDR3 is TGCGCCAGCAGCTTACTGACTAATGCTATCTCCTACGAGCAGTACTTC.